The rows below give T cell receptor beta chains drawn from one sample of a study of CD8 T cells in Susac syndrome. Each CDR3 protein gets one entry after TCRdb re-called the immunoSEQ multiplex PCR reads with MiXCR. The sample records about 130,000 distinct CDR3 sequences, 90% to 95% being singletons. The sequenced sample consisted of CD8+ T cells from PBMCs. The receptors shown here come from a human donor with multiple sclerosis. Each CDR3 is given with its conserved first and last residue. The D gene is left open where the match is weak. Where a row states a size, it is once, few, many or the class of an expanded clone; other rows omit it.

v_call,cdr3_length,d_call,j_call,clone_size,cdr3_nt,cdr3_aa
TRBV9,15,TRBD2,TRBJ2-7,-,TGTGCCAGCAGCCCTCGGACTAGCGGCTCCTACGAGCAGTACTTC,CASSPRTSGSYEQYF
TRBV29-1,12,TRBD2,TRBJ2-5,-,TGCAGCGTCCTAGCGGGGGACGAGACCCAGTACTTC,CSVLAGDETQYF
TRBV28,13,-,TRBJ2-7,-,TGTGCCAGCAGGAGGGACGGCTCCTACGAGCAGTACTTC,CASRRDGSYEQYF
TRBV7-9,13,-,TRBJ1-2,-,TGTGCCAGCAGCTATGTAGGGTACTATGGCTACACCTTC,CASSYVGYYGYTF
TRBV4-1,15,-,TRBJ2-2,-,TGCGCCAGCAGCCAAGAGGTCAGGGGTTCCGGGGAGCTGTTTTTT,CASSQEVRGSGELFF
TRBV7-6,14,-,TRBJ2-3,few,TGTGCCAGCAGCTCGTGGTTGGATGCAGATACGCAGTATTTT,CASSSWLDADTQYF
TRBV7-3,14,TRBD1,TRBJ2-7,-,TGTGCCAGCAGCTTGGGGACAGGTGCTGACGAGCAGTACTTC,CASSLGTGADEQYF
TRBV30,15,TRBD1,TRBJ1-2,-,TGTGCCTGGAGTACAGGGGCCTTAAATGTAGAGGGCTACACCTTC,CAWSTGALNVEGYTF
TRBV30,13,-,TRBJ2-7,-,TGTGCCTGGGGAATAGACGGGAACTACGAGCAGTACTTC,CAWGIDGNYEQYF
TRBV6-1,10,-,TRBJ2-5,-,TGTGCCTCGTGGAAAGAGACCCAGTACTTC,CASWKETQYF
TRBV29-1,13,-,TRBJ2-7,-,TGCAGCGTTACCACAAGAGGTTTCTACGAGCAGTACTTC,CSVTTRGFYEQYF
TRBV20-1,14,-,TRBJ2-7,once,TGCAGTGCTCCGCAATCCGGGCTAACCTACGAGCAGTACTTC,CSAPQSGLTYEQYF
TRBV4-2,12,-,TRBJ1-1,few,TGTGCCAGCAGCCAAGTATTAGGTGAAGCTTTCTTT,CASSQVLGEAFF
TRBV6-2/TRBV6-3,14,TRBD2,TRBJ2-5,-,TGTGCCAGCAGTTACGAAGCGGGGTCATGGACCCAGTACTTC,CASSYEAGSWTQYF
TRBV2,12,TRBD2,TRBJ2-1,once,TGTGCCAGCTTAGCGGGTGGCAATGAGCAGTTCTTC,CASLAGGNEQFF
TRBV20-1,14,-,TRBJ2-7,-,TGCAGTGCTAGAGGGTTGAAGAGCTCCTACGAGCAGTACTTC,CSARGLKSSYEQYF
TRBV29-1,13,-,TRBJ2-3,-,TGCAGCGTTGTGGGGGGCTTGGCAGATACGCAGTATTTT,CSVVGGLADTQYF
TRBV30,14,TRBD2,TRBJ2-1,once,TGTGCCTGGTACAGACTAGCGGACTACAATGAGCAGTTCTTC,CAWYRLADYNEQFF
TRBV27,14,-,TRBJ1-5,-,TGTGCCAGCAGTTTGAGGACAGCAAATCAGCCCCAGCATTTT,CASSLRTANQPQHF
TRBV13,13,-,TRBJ2-2,-,TGTGCCAGCAGCCCCCCGAACACCGGGGAGCTGTTTTTT,CASSPPNTGELFF
TRBV20-1,18,-,TRBJ1-5,-,TGCAGTGCTAGAAATTTGAGGGGGTTTGGACGGGGAGAAGAGCCCCAGCATTTT,CSARNLRGFGRGEEPQHF
TRBV18,13,-,TRBJ1-2,-,TGTGCCACCCTAGCGGGAGGTCTATCCGGCTACACCTTC,CATLAGGLSGYTF
TRBV4-3,13,-,TRBJ1-4,-,TGCGCCAGCAGCGAGGACAGTAATGAAAAACTGTTTTTT,CASSEDSNEKLFF
TRBV6-2/TRBV6-3,11,-,TRBJ2-1,-,TGTGCCAGTACCCCGGGGGTTGAGCAGTTCTTC,CASTPGVEQFF
TRBV4-1,12,TRBD1,TRBJ1-2,-,TGCGCCAGCAGCCATAGACAGGGGGACTACACCTTC,CASSHRQGDYTF
TRBV4-1,14,TRBD1,TRBJ1-1,-,TGCGCCAGCAGCCAACAGGGGGAGGACACTGAAGCTTTCTTT,CASSQQGEDTEAFF
TRBV21-1,14,-,TRBJ1-5,-,TGTGCCAGCAGCATAGACCTTAGCAATCAGCCCCAGCATTTT,CASSIDLSNQPQHF
TRBV4-1,15,TRBD1,TRBJ2-5,once,TGCGCCAGCAGCCAGTCGGGACAGGGGCATGAGACCCAGTACTTC,CASSQSGQGHETQYF
TRBV3-1,12,-,TRBJ1-2,-,TGTGCCAGCGGCGGAGATTCGTATGGCTACACCTTC,CASGGDSYGYTF
TRBV29-1,12,-,TRBJ2-7,-,TGCAGCGTTATCGACCAGTCCTACGAGCAGTACTTC,CSVIDQSYEQYF
TRBV27,13,-,TRBJ2-2,once,TGTGCCAGCAGTTACAACAGCCCCGGGGAGCTGTTTTTT,CASSYNSPGELFF
TRBV30,12,-,TRBJ2-1,once,TGTGCCTGGTCCGGGGACCACAATGAGCAGTTCTTC,CAWSGDHNEQFF